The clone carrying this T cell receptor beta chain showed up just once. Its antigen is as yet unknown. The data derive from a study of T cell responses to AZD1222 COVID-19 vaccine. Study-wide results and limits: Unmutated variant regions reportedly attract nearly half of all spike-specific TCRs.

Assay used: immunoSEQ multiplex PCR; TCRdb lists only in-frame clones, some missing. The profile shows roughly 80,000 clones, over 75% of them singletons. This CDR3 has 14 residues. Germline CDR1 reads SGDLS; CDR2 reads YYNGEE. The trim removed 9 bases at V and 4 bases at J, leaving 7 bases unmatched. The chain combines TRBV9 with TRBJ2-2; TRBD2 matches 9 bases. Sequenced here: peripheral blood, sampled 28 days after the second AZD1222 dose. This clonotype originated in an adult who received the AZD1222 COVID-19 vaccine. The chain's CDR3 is CATASGRSTGELFF. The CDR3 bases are TGTGCCACTGCGAGCGGGAGGTCCACCGGGGAGCTGTTTTTT.